The present T cell receptor beta chain was sequenced within a study of T cells in Graves' hyperthyroidism and ophthalmopathy (dated by TCRdb to about 2019). Regarding the study in general: Peripheral blood samples were taken at the time of initial diagnosis, prior to any treatment. According to the paper, TCR Vbeta CDR3 sequencing was carried out on 135 peripheral blood samples, which came from fewer than 50 ophthalmopathy, 80 or so hyperthyroidism and roughly 17 progressor patients. To identify TCR V-J signatures that set the groups apart, the researchers used a discovery cohort of about a hundred patients, made up of 43 with Graves' ophthalmopathy and about 59 with stable Graves' hyperthyroidism. Once sampling was done, hyperthyroidism patients were given methimazole at a starting dose of 30 mg daily, whereas ophthalmopathy patients were given high-dose intravenous methylprednisolone. Whether ophthalmopathy could be predicted prospectively was tested in an independent validation cohort made up of about 20 hyperthyroidism patients plus 17 patients who later progressed to ophthalmopathy. The approximately 100 discovery patients were randomly divided into training and test sets at a 7:3 ratio. In several Graves' hyperthyroidism patients, the study also compared T-cell repertoires from thyroid tissue with T-cell repertoires from blood. Overall results and qualifications from the work: Sample size was not statistically predetermined, and investigators were not blinded to group allocation. A model built on a 13 V-J signature distinguished ophthalmopathy from stable hyperthyroidism, reaching approximately 89% sensitivity and approximately 81% specificity in cross-validation and 80%/75% in testing. During validation, the model predicted progression to ophthalmopathy a median of about 6.5 months ahead of onset, with around 71% sensitivity and almost 75% specificity. Most expanded thyroid clonotypes (frequency above 0.001) were also detected in blood, a finding suggesting that blood repertoires may reflect thyroid immune responses.

The CDR3 spans 12 residues, from the cysteine through the phenylalanine. Of all the DNA, just the CDR3 is kept, 36 bases in frame from base 1. V is clipped by 4 bases and J by 6 bases, and the sequence between their germline boundaries is 9 bases long. Hyperthyroidism patients were aged 18 to 65 years and newly diagnosed, with disease duration of less than 2 months. Exclusion was applied to patients with uncontrolled infections, other autoimmune diseases, pregnancy or lactation. Clinical symptoms, serum thyroxine and TRAb, thyroid ultrasound, and orbital computed tomography formed the basis for the diagnoses. For progressor patients, blood was drawn at the first diagnosis of hyperthyroidism, before any ophthalmopathy symptoms had appeared. PBMCs were separated from around 9.1 ml of fresh peripheral blood using Ficoll-Paque density gradient centrifugation. Patients classed as progressors first received a Graves' hyperthyroidism diagnosis and then went on to develop ophthalmopathy during follow-up. Trizol reagent was used to extract total RNA, and RNA quality was then checked on an Agilent 2100 Bioanalyzer.

A word on this clonotype: What this receptor recognizes is not known. Per-base qualities were not stored, and no clone one base away is much larger.

The TCR beta CDR3 regions were amplified from RNA transcripts. The first round of RT-PCR for the TCR CDR3 was performed with the HTBI primer set and the Qiagen OneStep RT-PCR kit. The libraries were constructed in a second round of multiplex PCR and then size-selected and purified. Sequencing of the libraries was done on an Illumina HiSeq2000 using paired-end 100 bp reads. On the authors' methods: SOAPnuke was used to process the raw data, with reads discarded if the reads contained adapters or uncalled bases, had a mean Phred below 15, or lacked an exact constant-primer or identifier match. High-quality paired reads were merged with COPE v1.2.5, and unique nucleotide sequences were defined as clonotypes. Clonotypes were aligned to IMGT TRBV, TRBD and TRBJ reference segments using MiTCR v1.1. The analysis was restricted to V-J combinations with a frequency above 0.0001, which together covered 99% to 99.2% of the repertoires. The TCS score was defined as F50 (clonal expansion) divided by E x V (chaos), with BLOSUM62-based TCRdist calculated between CDR3 peptides within each V-J. Welch's t-statistics and random forest reduced roughly 500 V-J features to roughly 13, which were used in a naive Bayes classifier (R e1071). TCRdb handled the public reads itself, with Q25 trimming in fastp and clone calling in MiXCR, and kept productive beta chains. Each entry merges the rows of one CDR3 protein and shows their most common DNA and genes. TCRdb, not the authors, supplied the V and J calls. The table for this sample lists around 340,000 distinct CDR3 sequences; approximately 18% of them were counted only once. The biggest ten clones account for 30% to 40% of the sample.

The clonotype comes from a woman in her 30s with Graves' hyperthyroidism that later progressed to Graves' ophthalmopathy. The chain was built from TRBV12-3 or TRBV12-4 and TRBJ1-1; the D gene cannot be resolved reliably. Input material: blood. The CDR3 loop reads CASSYRRPEAFF. The sequence in DNA is TGTGCCAGCAGTTATAGACGTCCTGAAGCTTTCTTT.